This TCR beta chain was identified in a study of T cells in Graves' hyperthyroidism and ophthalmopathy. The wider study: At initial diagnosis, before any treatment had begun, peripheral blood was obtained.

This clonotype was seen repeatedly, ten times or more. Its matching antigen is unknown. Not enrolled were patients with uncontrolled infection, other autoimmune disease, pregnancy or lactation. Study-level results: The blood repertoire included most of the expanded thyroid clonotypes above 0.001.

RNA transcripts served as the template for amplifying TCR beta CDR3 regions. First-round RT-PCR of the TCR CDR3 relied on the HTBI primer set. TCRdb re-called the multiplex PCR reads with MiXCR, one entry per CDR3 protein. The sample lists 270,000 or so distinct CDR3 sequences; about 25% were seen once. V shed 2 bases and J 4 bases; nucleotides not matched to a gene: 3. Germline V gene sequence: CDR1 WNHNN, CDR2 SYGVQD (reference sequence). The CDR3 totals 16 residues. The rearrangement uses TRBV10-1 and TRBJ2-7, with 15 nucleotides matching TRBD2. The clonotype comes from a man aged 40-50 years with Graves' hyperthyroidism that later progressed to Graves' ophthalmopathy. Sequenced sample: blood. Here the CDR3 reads CASSEGLAGGMYEQYF. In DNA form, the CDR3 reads TGCGCCAGCAGTGAGGGACTAGCGGGAGGGATGTACGAGCAGTACTTC.